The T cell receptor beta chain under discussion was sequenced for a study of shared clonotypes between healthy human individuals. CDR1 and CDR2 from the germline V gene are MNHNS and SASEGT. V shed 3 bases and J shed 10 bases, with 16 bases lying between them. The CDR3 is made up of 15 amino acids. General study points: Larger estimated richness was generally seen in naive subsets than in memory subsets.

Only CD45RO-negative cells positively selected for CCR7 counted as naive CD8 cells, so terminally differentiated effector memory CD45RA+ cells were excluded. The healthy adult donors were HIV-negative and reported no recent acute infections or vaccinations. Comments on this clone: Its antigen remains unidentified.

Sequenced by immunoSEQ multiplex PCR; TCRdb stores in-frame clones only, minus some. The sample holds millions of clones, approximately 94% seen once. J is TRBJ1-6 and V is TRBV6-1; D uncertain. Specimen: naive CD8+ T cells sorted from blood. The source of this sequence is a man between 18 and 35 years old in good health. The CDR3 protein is CASSEVATMGSPLHF. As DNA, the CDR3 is TGTGCCAGCAGTGAGGTAGCGACGATGGGCTCACCCCTCCACTTT.